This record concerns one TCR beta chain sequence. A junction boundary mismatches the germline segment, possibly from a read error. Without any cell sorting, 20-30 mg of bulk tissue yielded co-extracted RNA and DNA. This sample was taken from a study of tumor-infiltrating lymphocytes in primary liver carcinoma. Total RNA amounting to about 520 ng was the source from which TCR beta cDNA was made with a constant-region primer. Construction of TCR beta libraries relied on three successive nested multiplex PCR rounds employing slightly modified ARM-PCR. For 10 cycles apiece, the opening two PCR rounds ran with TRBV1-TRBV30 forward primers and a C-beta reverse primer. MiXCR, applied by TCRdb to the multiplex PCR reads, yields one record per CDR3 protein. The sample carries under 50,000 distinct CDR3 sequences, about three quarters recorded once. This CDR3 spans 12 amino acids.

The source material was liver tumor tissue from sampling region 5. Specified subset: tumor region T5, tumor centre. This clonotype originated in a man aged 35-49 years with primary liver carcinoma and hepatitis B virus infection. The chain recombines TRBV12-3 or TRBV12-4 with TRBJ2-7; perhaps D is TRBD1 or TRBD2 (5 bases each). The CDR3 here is CDSSLGEYEQYF. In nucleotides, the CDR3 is TGTGACAGCAGTCTGGGGGAATACGAGCAGTACTTC.